Following are 30 T cell receptor beta chains from one sample sequenced in a study of blood T cell repertoires in COVID-19. Measured with immunoSEQ multiplex PCR; TCRdb has only the in-frame clones, and not every one. The sample includes roughly 40,000 clones, around 90% of them seen just once. Sequenced: peripheral blood. The receptors derive from a man in his fifties with COVID-19, enrolled during active disease.

The V call is TRBV6-1, the J call TRBJ1-5; the match to TRBD1 covers 9 bases. Trimming removed 3 bases from V and 6 bases from J; junction bases left unmatched: 3. This CDR3 has 14 amino acids. Germline V lookup: CDR1 MNHNS, CDR2 SASEGT. Here the CDR3 DNA reads TGTGCCAGCAGTGAGACAGGGGGACTTCAGCCCCAGCATTTT. Translation gives CASSETGGLQPQHF.

This clone appeared once. The rearrangement uses TRBV18 and TRBJ2-3, with D unresolved. The germline V gene encodes CDR1 KGHSH and CDR2 LQKENI. Trimming took 3 bases from V and 5 from J, leaving 9 bases between them. The CDR3 runs 13 residues. The CDR3 DNA is TGTGCCAGCTCACCTCAACAGTTAGATACGCAGTATTTT. Translated, it gives CASSPQQLDTQYF.

The chain recombines TRBV23-1 with TRBJ1-1; D is undetermined. TRBV23-1 is placed among ORFs of uncertain function. The length of the CDR3 is 13 residues. With 8 bases removed from V and 7 bases from J, the gap between germline ends came to 17 bases. CDR3 protein: CASGGTESDEAFF. DNA of the CDR3: TGCGCCAGCGGCGGCACGGAGTCGGATGAAGCTTTCTTT.

The chain employs TRBV6-1 and TRBJ1-5, with TRBD1 as a possible D gene (5 bases). The CDR3 totals 14 residues. Germline CDR1 is MNHNS and CDR2 is SASEGT. Trimming shortened V by 1 base and J by 6 bases, and 10 bases separated the two germline ends. Here the CDR3 reads CASSEGGSAQPQHF. The CDR3 coding sequence is TGTGCCAGCAGTGAAGGGGGCTCCGCTCAGCCCCAGCATTTT.

This clone was seen once. The V gene is TRBV28, the J gene TRBJ2-2; 11 nucleotides match TRBD2. This CDR3 comprises 17 residues. V lost 6 bases to trimming and J lost 4 bases; unmatched junction nucleotides: 10. Germline CDR1 and CDR2: MDHEN and SYDVKM. DNA for the CDR3: TGTGCCAGCAGCCCCGTAGGACTAGCGGGCGGCACCGGGGAGCTGTTTTTT. Protein product: CASSPVGLAGGTGELFF.

The rearrangement uses TRBV11-2 and TRBJ1-3; no clear D. The CDR3 sequence is 14 residues long. Looked up from germline, CDR1 is SGHAT and CDR2 is FQNNGV. V gave up 1 base and J gave up 3 bases, with 7 bases separating them. CDR3 sequence: CASSLVGSGNTIYF. The CDR3 region has the DNA TGTGCCAGCAGCTTAGTTGGGAGTGGAAACACCATATATTTT.

The chain combines TRBV5-1 with TRBJ2-3, with 10 bases lining up with TRBD1. Germline values: CDR1 SGHRS, CDR2 YFSETQ. V shed 6 bases, J shed 5 bases, and the junction held 6 bases outside the gene matches. The CDR3 spans 14 residues. The CDR3 spells CASKPGQGLDTQYF. In DNA, the CDR3 is TGCGCCAGCAAACCGGGACAGGGGTTAGATACGCAGTATTTT.

The chain couples TRBV12-5 to TRBJ2-1; TRBD1 might be the D (6 bases). The ends were cut back, 6 bases at V and 9 bases at J, with 18 bases in the middle. There are 14 residues in the CDR3. Looked up from germline, CDR1 is LGHNT and CDR2 is FRNRAP. In nucleotides, the CDR3 is TGTGCTAGTGGCATACAGGGAACTGAGGGTGAGCAGTTCTTC. Its protein is CASGIQGTEGEQFF. Filled out from reference TRBV12-5 and TRBJ2-1, the complete variable domain reads DARVTQTPRHKVTEMGQEVTMRCQPILGHNTVFWYRQTMMQGLELLAYFRNRAPLDDSGMPKDRFSAEMPDATLATLKIQPSEPRDSAVYFCASGIQGTEGEQFFGPGTRLTVL.

CDR3: CASSPSGFSYNEQFF. CDR3 nucleotides: TGTGCCAGCTCACCTAGCGGTTTCTCCTACAATGAGCAGTTCTTC. The rearrangement links TRBV18 to TRBJ2-1, with D possibly TRBD2 on 6 matching bases. Looked up from germline, CDR1 is KGHSH and CDR2 is LQKENI. The CDR3 consists of 15 residues. V lost 3 bases, J lost 0 bases, and 9 bases lay in between. Supplemented by reference TRBV18 and TRBJ2-1, the full variable domain reads NAGVMQNPRHLVRRRGQEARLRCSPMKGHSHVYWYRQLPEEGLKFMVYLQKENIIDESGMPKERFSAEFPKEGPSILRIQQVVRGDSAAYFCASSPSGFSYNEQFFGPGTRLTVL.

The CDR3 loop is CASSDRKHSPLHF. CDR3 in DNA: TGTGCCAGCAGCGACAGAAAACATTCACCCCTCCACTTT. The chain has TRBV6-2 or TRBV6-3 and TRBJ1-6; D is possibly TRBD1 (5 bases). V was trimmed by 6 bases and J by 8 bases, leaving 11 bases between them. The CDR3 is 13 amino acids. The germline V gene encodes CDR1 MNHEY and CDR2 SVGEGT.

The chain employs TRBV6-5 and TRBJ1-6; 7 nucleotides line up with TRBD1. Germline values: CDR1 MNHEY, CDR2 SVGAGI. V gave up 6 bases and J gave up 10 bases; unmatched junction bases: 6. This CDR3 region has 13 residues. The CDR3 DNA sequence: TGTGCCAGCAGACAGGGGCAACGGTCACCCCTCCACTTT. This encodes CASRQGQRSPLHF.

This clone was recorded only once. V gene TRBV6-1 combines with J gene TRBJ1-1, with D perhaps matching TRBD1 (5 bases). Germline V gives CDR1 MNHNS, CDR2 SASEGT. The V gene lost 2 bases and the J gene lost 0 bases, with 10 bases spanning the gap. This CDR3 spans 15 amino acids. CDR3 amino acids: CASSELVRVNTEAFF. The CDR3, as DNA: TGTGCCAGCAGTGAATTAGTCAGGGTGAACACTGAAGCTTTCTTT.

The rearrangement uses TRBV4-1 and TRBJ2-7, with a weak D call TRBD2 (5 bases). The CDR3 totals 15 residues. The germline gives CDR1 MGHRA, CDR2 YSYEKL. The V end was cut by 1 base, the J end by 3 bases, with 13 bases between. CDR3 nucleotides: TGCGCCAGCAGCCAAGCACCTCTAGCTATCTACGAGCAGTACTTC. It yields the protein CASSQAPLAIYEQYF.

This clone was seen a single time. The rearrangement joins TRBV2 to TRBJ1-2, with 10 bases matching TRBD1. Germline lookup yields CDR1 SNHLY and CDR2 FYNNEI. CDR3 length: 14 residues. Trimming at V came to 5 bases and at J to 6 bases, leaving 6 bases not matched to a gene. CDR3 coding DNA: TGTGCCAGCAGTCCACCGGGACAGGGGAATGGCTACACCTTC. Residues: CASSPPGQGNGYTF.

J is TRBJ2-5 and V is TRBV6-1; 7 bases match TRBD1. CDR3 length: 15 residues. V lost 3 bases, J lost 2 bases, and 6 bases stayed unmatched. Germline V lookup: CDR1 MNHNS, CDR2 SASEGT. CDR3 amino acids: CASSEFGQEQETQYF. DNA of the CDR3: TGTGCCAGCAGTGAGTTCGGACAGGAACAAGAGACCCAGTACTTC.

J is TRBJ1-4 and V is TRBV18; perhaps TRBD1 as D (6 bases). Germline loops: CDR1 KGHSH, CDR2 LQKENI. Trimming took 1 base from V and 7 from J, leaving 13 bases between them. CDR3 size: 15 residues. The chain's CDR3 is CASSPLMGASEKLFF. CDR3 in DNA: TGTGCCAGCTCACCACTTATGGGGGCTAGTGAAAAACTGTTTTTT.

The CDR3 loop is CASSFLASGGGNGELFF. In DNA form, the CDR3 reads TGTGCCAGCAGCTTCCTCGCTAGCGGGGGAGGAAACGGGGAGCTGTTTTTT. The J gene is TRBJ2-2, the V gene TRBV5-4; 10 bases align to TRBD2. The CDR3 totals 17 residues. The junction had 11 bases not matched to a gene; V was cut back by 2 bases and J by 7 bases. Germline CDR1 is SGHNT and CDR2 is YYREEE (reference sequence).

V and J are TRBV23-1 and TRBJ1-1; a weak D match, TRBD1 (5 bases). TRBV23-1 falls under the ORF class, with uncertain function. The ends were cut back, 4 bases at V and 3 bases at J, with 21 bases in the middle. The CDR3 contains 17 residues. In nucleotides, the CDR3 is TGCGCCAGCAGTCTCGCCCCCGTAGCAGGGAAGGACACTGAAGCTTTCTTT. It is translated as CASSLAPVAGKDTEAFF.

The J gene is TRBJ2-1, the V gene TRBV4-3; the match to TRBD2 covers 9 bases. The CDR3 loop spans 18 amino acids. The V gene's germline CDR1 is LGHNA and CDR2 YSLEER. V gave up 0 bases and J gave up 2 bases; unmatched junction bases: 8. As DNA, the CDR3 is TGCGCCAGCAGCCAAGATAGTAGTAGCGGGAGTGCCTACAATGAGCAGTTCTTC. Translation: CASSQDSSSGSAYNEQFF.

The chain links TRBV18 to TRBJ2-7; 8 bases align to TRBD1. CDR1 KGHSH and CDR2 LQKENI come from the germline V gene. The CDR3 runs 13 residues. The junction had 1 base not matched to a gene; V was cut back by 4 bases and J by 2 bases. CDR3 in amino acids: CASSRTGPYEQYF. The CDR3, as DNA: TGTGCCAGCTCACGGACAGGGCCCTACGAGCAGTACTTC.

V gene TRBV11-2 combines with J gene TRBJ2-1; 9 bases fit TRBD2. The CDR3 runs to 16 residues. With V trimmed by 3 bases and J by 8 bases, 11 bases remained unmatched. The germline V gene has CDR1 SGHAT and CDR2 FQNNGV. CDR3 DNA sequence: TGTGCCAGCAGCTTTAGTGTAGCGGGAGATGGGGATGAGCAGTTCTTC. Residues: CASSFSVAGDGDEQFF.

The gene calls are TRBV18 and TRBJ1-6; the D is unclear. CDR3 length equals 18 residues. V was cut by 2 bases and J by 0 bases, with 14 bases left in between. Germline V gives CDR1 KGHSH, CDR2 LQKENI. The CDR3 DNA reads TGTGCCAGCTCACCAATTCGTAACACGGGCTCCTATAATTCACCCCTCCACTTT. This sequence encodes CASSPIRNTGSYNSPLHF.

The chain couples TRBV6-1 to TRBJ1-2; 8 nucleotides line up with TRBD1. This CDR3 comprises 16 residues. Germline CDR1 and CDR2: MNHNS and SASEGT. The V gene end was trimmed by 3 bases and the J gene end by 6 bases; junction bases not matched to a gene: 12. CDR3 sequence: CASSDDRGEVRDGYTF. The CDR3 DNA reads as TGTGCCAGCAGTGATGACAGGGGCGAAGTGCGGGATGGCTACACCTTC.

V gene TRBV5-1 combines with J gene TRBJ1-1; D is unresolved. With 3 bases removed from V and 2 bases from J, the gap between germline ends came to 11 bases. This CDR3 is 14 amino acids long. The germline V gene has CDR1 SGHRS and CDR2 YFSETQ. The DNA for the CDR3 is TGCGCCAGCAGCTGGGCAGATTCTAACACTGAAGCTTTCTTT. Translating gives CASSWADSNTEAFF.

V usage is TRBV30 and J usage is TRBJ2-7; 7 bases match TRBD1. CDR1 GTSNPN and CDR2 SVGIG come from the germline V gene (reference sequence). This CDR3 region has 14 residues. J lost 2 bases, V lost 3 bases, and 7 bases had no gene match. CDR3 loop: CAWRKSGTAYEQYF. CDR3 DNA sequence: TGTGCCTGGAGGAAATCCGGGACAGCCTACGAGCAGTACTTC.

This sequence joins TRBV28 and TRBJ2-7; 10 bases are shared with TRBD1. This CDR3 is built from 18 residues. Per the germline V gene, CDR1 is MDHEN and CDR2 is SYDVKM. Germline trimming cut 4 bases from V and 4 bases from J; bases unmatched to any gene: 16. The CDR3 loop reads CASSSRTGGYWEGYEQYF. The CDR3 bases are TGTGCCAGCAGTTCGCGGACAGGGGGGTACTGGGAGGGGTACGAGCAGTACTTC.

The gene calls are TRBV6-5 and TRBJ2-7; D uncertain. Trimming removed 8 bases from V and 0 bases from J, with 14 bases in between. The CDR3 has 14 amino acids. Germline V gene sequence: CDR1 MNHEY, CDR2 SVGAGI. The CDR3 nucleotides read TGTGCCAGCCAGATCACGGCTAGCTCCTACGAGCAGTACTTC. This translates into CASQITASSYEQYF.

The chain is built from TRBV7-3 and TRBJ2-5, with 9 positions matching TRBD1. The V and J ends lost 9 bases and 5 bases, in that order; junction bases with no gene match: 7. CDR3 length: 13 amino acids. Germline V gene sequence: CDR1 SGHTA, CDR2 FQGTGA. This CDR3 reads CASGQGSRETQYF. In nucleotides, the CDR3 is TGTGCCAGTGGACAGGGGTCAAGGGAGACCCAGTACTTC.

This sequence joins TRBV2 and TRBJ2-7; 9 nucleotides line up with TRBD1. The ends lost 5 bases at V and 4 bases at J; junction bases unmatched: 6. Germline V gene lookup returns CDR1 SNHLY and CDR2 FYNNEI. This CDR3 region has 14 residues. The CDR3 loop reads CASSYFGTGYEQYF. In nucleotides, the CDR3 is TGTGCCAGCAGTTATTTTGGGACAGGGTACGAGCAGTACTTC.

The chain carries TRBV5-1 and TRBJ1-2, with 10 nucleotides matching TRBD1. V lost 4 bases and J lost 5; bases outside the gene matches: 8. Germline V gene lookup returns CDR1 SGHRS and CDR2 YFSETQ. This CDR3 is 15 amino acids long. This CDR3 is CASSVRDRGRYGYTF. The CDR3 DNA reads TGCGCCAGCAGCGTACGGGACAGGGGAAGATATGGCTACACCTTC.